This TCR beta chain was captured in a study of cytomegalovirus exposure and HLA in healthy donors. Study-wide findings and caveats: Reports state that TCR beta sequences accurately predicted most subjects' HLA-A and HLA-B alleles. Researchers catalogued about 150 TCR beta chains as cytomegalovirus-associated. By HLA locus, TCR association rates varied in a later analysis, with DRB1 showing the most and HLA-C the fewest.

Whereas donors were nominally healthy upon sampling, unrecorded immune exposures were probable. With 60 Vbeta and 13 Jbeta primers, the PCR was carried out. Repertoires were generated with immunoSEQ multiplex PCR, while TCRdb's copy carries only in-frame clones and drops some. The table shows under 150,000 clones, with 76% occurring only once. Only one count was recorded for this clone. Its antigen is still unknown. CDR3 size: 12 residues. The ends were cut back, 6 bases at V and 6 bases at J, with 11 bases in the middle. Germline assignment: CDR1 MNHNY and CDR2 SVGAGI (reference sequence). The receptor comes from a woman aged 40 to 55 in good health and CMV-seronegative. This chain links TRBV6-6 with TRBJ1-1; TRBD1 is a possible D gene (5 bases). The specimen sequenced was PBMCs. The CDR3 DNA follows: TGTGCCAGCAGACCAACAGGCGCTGAAGCTTTCTTT. It specifies CASRPTGAEAFF.